The entry that follows covers one T cell receptor beta chain sequence. Its antigen is not known. TCRdb independently ran MiXCR on the 5' RACE reads; one entry per CDR3 protein. The sample consists of about 340,000 distinct CDR3 sequences, approximately 16% of them appearing once. This record comes from a study of T-cell memory formation after mild COVID-19. Background on the study: Clustering of TCRs was largely donor specific. Study conclusions and caveats: In second-wave clones peaking day 37, SARS-CoV-2 specificity remained unconfirmed. Prior to infection, memory already included some responding clones, suggesting cross-reactive memory joined.

The germline V and J ends were trimmed by 3 bases and 6 bases, with 22 bases remaining between them. Germline lookup yields CDR1 SGHTA and CDR2 FQGNSA. The CDR3 is 17 residues long. The chain links TRBV7-2 to TRBJ2-3; D perhaps matches TRBD2 (5 bases). The sequence was collected from a young man who had mild COVID-19 (a few samples of this study predate the infection). Cell type and time point are not known. The material sequenced was PBMCs or a T cell subset sorted from them (not recorded which). CDR3 residues: CASSLRVGPPAADTQYF. The DNA of the CDR3 is TGTGCCAGCAGCTTGAGGGTAGGGCCCCCGGCGGCGGATACGCAGTATTTT.